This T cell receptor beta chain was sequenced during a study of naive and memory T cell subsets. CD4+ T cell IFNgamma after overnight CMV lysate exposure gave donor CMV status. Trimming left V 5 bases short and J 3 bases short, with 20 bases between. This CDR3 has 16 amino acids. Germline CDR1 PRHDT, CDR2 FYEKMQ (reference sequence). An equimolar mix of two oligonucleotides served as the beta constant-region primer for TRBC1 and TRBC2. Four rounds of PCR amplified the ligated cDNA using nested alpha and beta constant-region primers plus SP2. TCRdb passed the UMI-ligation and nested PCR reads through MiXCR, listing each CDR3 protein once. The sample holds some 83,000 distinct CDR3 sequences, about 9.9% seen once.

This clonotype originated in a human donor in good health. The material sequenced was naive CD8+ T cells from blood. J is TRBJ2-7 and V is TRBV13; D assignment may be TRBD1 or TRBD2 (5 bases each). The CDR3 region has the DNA TGTGCCAGCAGCCTCCGGGGCACCTCGCCTTTCTACGAGCAGTACTTC. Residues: CASSLRGTSPFYEQYF.